This TCR beta chain was observed in a study of regulatory T cells in long-lasting Graves disease. The CDR3 sequence is 16 residues long. Germline CDR1 and CDR2: SNHLY and FYNNEI. V lost 7 bases to trimming and J lost 2 bases; unmatched junction nucleotides: 9. CDR3-region Arm-PCR and iRepertoire HTBI primers produced the TCR beta libraries. MiXCR was run by TCRdb on the multiplex PCR reads, yielding one entry per CDR3 protein. There are roughly 560,000 distinct CDR3 sequences in the sample; around 12% occur only once, and about 8.3% lies in the top ten. Time point of the sample: newly diagnosed GD, antithyroid drugs for less than 3 months. RNA extracted from PBMCs served as the sequencing template. The source of the patients was an endocrinology department in Xi'an, China. The data were also submitted as part of a second study, on T cells in Graves' hyperthyroidism and ophthalmopathy.

The TCR was taken from a woman aged 30 to 39 with Graves disease. The input for sequencing was peripheral blood mononuclear cells (PBMCs), taken at new diagnosis, from a patient treated with antithyroid drugs. The chain has TRBV2 and TRBJ2-7; TRBD2 aligns across 12 bases. The CDR3 here is CASMLASGRAPYEQYF. CDR3 bases: TGTGCCAGCATGCTCGCTAGCGGGAGGGCCCCCTACGAGCAGTACTTC.